This T cell receptor (beta chain) was sequenced in a study of T cells after yellow fever vaccination. Study-wide background: Low-cell-number fractions were prepared with SMART-Seq v4 Ultra Low Input.

Study-wide findings and caveats: The secondary response was weaker but peaked faster, day 5 versus 15.

This CDR3 contains 14 residues. Per germline, CDR1 SGHRS and CDR2 YFSETQ. The J segment lost 3 bases and the V segment lost 4 bases, leaving 7 bases of the junction unmatched. TCRdb redid the calling of the 5' RACE reads with MiXCR, one entry per CDR3 protein. The repertoire holds about 240,000 distinct CDR3 sequences, with 3.6% as singletons. Many counts were recorded for this clonotype. As yet, its antigen is unknown. This receptor was taken from a man between 18 and 29 years old who received the YFV17D yellow fever vaccine. The rearrangement uses TRBV5-1 and TRBJ2-7, with 7 bases fitting TRBD1. Specimen: PBMCs, collected 15 days after the yellow fever booster vaccination. CDR3 nucleotide sequence: TGCGCCAGCAGCACCCGGGACAGCTACTACGAGCAGTACTTC. It is translated as CASSTRDSYYEQYF.